This TCR beta chain was captured by sequencing in a study of OX40 agonist ivuxolimab in advanced cancers. Regarding the complete study: Ivuxolimab, which targeted the costimulatory receptor OX40 (CD134), was an agonistic, fully human IgG2 monoclonal antibody. In the dose-escalation cohort, 82.7% of patients were male, and the mean age was 60 years with a range of about 20 to 90. Peripheral TCRbeta sequencing was intended to test whether TCR sequence diversity was altered and clonal T-cell expansion was caused by ivuxolimab. Prior anti-PD-1, anti-PD-L1 or anti-CTLA-4 therapy was permitted, and checkpoint inhibitors had been received by approximately 39% of dose-escalation patients. Partial responses occurred in three dose-escalation patients, of whom one had hepatocellular carcinoma and two had cutaneous melanoma. Of the 50 to 55 patients in dose escalation, approximately 20 had hepatocellular carcinoma, roughly 15 had melanoma, 9 had renal cell carcinoma and 9 had head and neck cancer. Intravenous ivuxolimab was administered to patients every 2 weeks at six dose levels: 0.01, 0.1, 0.3, 1.5, 3 and 10 mg/kg. The monotherapy dose-escalation portion (N ≈ 52 patients) of the phase I ivuxolimab trial is reported in the paper.

In regard to this clone: Its antigen remains undetermined. The sample holds no much larger clone one base away, and base qualities are not on file.

Genomic DNA was extracted from sorted cells for sequencing of the TCRbeta CDR3 region. The immunoSEQ Assay was used to sequence the TCRbeta CDR3 regions. The clones in this table, taken by TCRdb from immuneACCESS, are in-frame only. Not every clone is retained; where verified, under half of the shortfall comes from an unresolved V gene, and the cause of the rest is unknown. The sample data list about 60,000 clones, and around 93% of these were observed just once. The biggest ten clones account for more than 1.5% of the sample. CDR3 length: 14 amino acids, cysteine to phenylalanine. Solely the CDR3 DNA is kept, with 42 bases framed from the first base. V sheds 3 bases and J sheds 8 bases, leaving 15 bases between their ends. The CDR1 and CDR2 encoded by the germline V gene are SGHRS and YFSETQ. Findings and caveats that apply to the study as a whole: In the 0.1-3.0 mg/kg groups, partial responders were among the patients with the lowest normalized peripheral clonal expansion, particularly in CD8+ T cells. After ivuxolimab, expanded clones were on average more numerous among CD8+ T cells than among CD4+ T cells. At doses of 0.1 to 3.0 mg/kg, clonal expansion of both CD4+ and CD8+ T cells in blood was seen between baseline and week 6. The antigen specificity of the clonally expanded peripheral T cells was not determined. Low levels of normalized T-cell clonal expansion were also seen in some nonresponding patients.

Patients with autoimmune disease history or receiving systemic immunosuppression were excluded from the trial. Peripheral blood for TCR sequencing was drawn from every dose cohort at baseline, at cycle 4 day 1 and at cycle 7 day 1. Samples were obtained from an open-label, multicenter, first-in-human phase I dose-escalation trial of ivuxolimab. Adults with locally advanced or metastatic melanoma, renal cell, hepatocellular, or head and neck squamous cell carcinoma were enrolled in the trial. Before TCR sequencing, CD4+ T cells and CD8+ T cells from peripheral blood were sorted into separate populations.

This specimen was CD4+ or CD8+ T cells sorted from blood, taken in a trial of the OX40 agonist ivuxolimab. In this chain, TRBV5-1 is recombined with TRBJ2-1; the D match is possibly TRBD1 or TRBD2, with 5 bases aligned in each. The sequence was obtained from an adult with an advanced solid tumor such as melanoma, head and neck, liver or kidney cancer. This receptor has the CDR3 CASSSGTEGDEQFF. The nucleotide sequence is given as TGCGCCAGCAGCTCCGGGACCGAGGGCGATGAGCAGTTCTTC.